This TCR beta chain is drawn from a study of blood T cell repertoires in COVID-19. Study as a whole: Both acute and convalescent COVID-19 samples were obtained from the United States, Italy and Spain.

V shed 5 bases and J 7 bases; nucleotides not matched to a gene: 6. The CDR3 is made up of 14 amino acids. Germline CDR1 SGHNT, CDR2 YYREEE (reference sequence). Per the original data handling: Quantification of nucleated cells was approximated via reference gene primer amplification. Only in-frame clones appear in the TCRdb table, and some are missing; sequencing was by immunoSEQ multiplex PCR. The DNA was the basis for D and trimming; V, J and clone size are from that table. The sample has 180,000 or so clones; 81% are singletons. The genes are TRBV5-4 and TRBJ1-4; 9 bases are shared with TRBD1. The specimen was peripheral blood. The receptor was derived from a woman in her thirties or forties with COVID-19, enrolled during active disease. In nucleotides, the CDR3 is TGTGCCAGCAGTCGGGACAGGGAAGTTGAAAAACTGTTTTTT. Translating it yields CASSRDREVEKLFF.